Listed here are 3 T cell receptor beta chains from one sample, sequenced in a study of blood T cell repertoires in COVID-19. The assay was immunoSEQ multiplex PCR, and TCRdb's table has in-frame clones only and misses some. The data show more than 300,000 clones, more than 90% seen once. The sample comprised PBMCs or T cells enriched from blood (not recorded which). The receptors shown here come from a woman aged 30 to 39 who had been exposed to COVID-19.

The V gene is TRBV7-2, the J gene TRBJ2-5, with 7 positions matching TRBD2. J was trimmed by 7 bases and V by 4 bases; bases with no gene match: 15. Germline CDR1 and CDR2: SGHTA and FQGNSA. The CDR3 contains 16 residues. Here the CDR3 DNA reads TGTGCCAGCAGCTCGGCCGTGACTAGCCCCATAGGGACCCAGTACTTC. It translates to CASSSAVTSPIGTQYF.

The gene calls are TRBV6-5 and TRBJ1-4; D not certain. This CDR3 is built from 15 residues. Germline CDR1 is MNHEY and CDR2 is SVGAGI. V was clipped by 2 bases and J by 11 bases, with 18 bases between them. This chain's CDR3 is CASSYTSPDVGKLFF. Here the CDR3 DNA reads TGTGCCAGCAGTTACACTAGTCCGGACGTAGGGAAACTGTTTTTT.

The chain combines TRBV5-1 with TRBJ1-4; D possibly corresponds to TRBD1 (5 bases). The CDR3 runs to 16 residues. Looked up from germline, CDR1 is SGHRS and CDR2 is YFSETQ. V was pared by 3 bases and J by 8 bases, with 20 bases between. The CDR3 DNA sequence: TGCGCCAGCAGCTCCACGCCTGCACAAAACAGGGAAAAACTGTTTTTT. Translating it yields CASSSTPAQNREKLFF. The full variable domain, completed using reference TRBV5-1 and TRBJ1-4, is KAGVTQTPRYLIKTRGQQVTLSCSPISGHRSVSWYQQTPGQGLQFLFEYFSETQRNKGNFPGRFSGRQFSNSRSEMNVSTLELGDSALYLCASSSTPAQNREKLFFGSGTQLSVL.